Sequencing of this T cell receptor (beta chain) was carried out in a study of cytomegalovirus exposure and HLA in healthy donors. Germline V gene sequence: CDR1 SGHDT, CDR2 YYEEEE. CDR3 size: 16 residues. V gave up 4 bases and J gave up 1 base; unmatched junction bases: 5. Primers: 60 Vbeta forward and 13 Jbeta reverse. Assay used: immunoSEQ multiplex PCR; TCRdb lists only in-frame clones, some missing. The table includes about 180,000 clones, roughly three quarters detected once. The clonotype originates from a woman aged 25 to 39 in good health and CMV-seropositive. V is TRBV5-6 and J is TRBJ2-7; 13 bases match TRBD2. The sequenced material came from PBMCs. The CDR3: CASSIGLAGVSYEQYF. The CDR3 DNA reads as TGTGCCAGCAGCATTGGACTAGCGGGGGTGTCCTACGAGCAGTACTTC.